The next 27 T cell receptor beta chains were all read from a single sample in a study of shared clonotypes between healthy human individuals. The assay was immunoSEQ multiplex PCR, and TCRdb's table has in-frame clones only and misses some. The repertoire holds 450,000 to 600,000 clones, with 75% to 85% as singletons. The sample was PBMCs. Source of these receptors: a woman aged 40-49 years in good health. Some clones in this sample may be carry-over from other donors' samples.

As DNA, the CDR3 is TGTGCCAGCAGTTCTTATGGGGGGAGGAACACCTACGAGCAGTACTTC. As protein: CASSSYGGRNTYEQYF. J is TRBJ2-7 and V is TRBV27; tentative D call: TRBD2 (6 bases). The germline gives CDR1 MNHEY, CDR2 SMNVEV (reference sequence). The CDR3 is 16 residues long. Trimming pared 4 bases from V and 2 bases from J, leaving 18 bases between.

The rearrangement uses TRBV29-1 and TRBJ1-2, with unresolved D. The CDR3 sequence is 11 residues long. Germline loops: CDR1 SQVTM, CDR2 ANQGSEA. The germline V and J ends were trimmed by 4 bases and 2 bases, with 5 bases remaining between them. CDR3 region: CSVGENYGYTF. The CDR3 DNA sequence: TGCAGCGTTGGAGAGAACTATGGCTACACCTTC.

The DNA for the CDR3 is TGCGCCAGCAGCCCAAATCAGGGGGTCGGGGAGCTGTTTTTT. Protein product: CASSPNQGVGELFF. V is TRBV5-1 and J is TRBJ2-2; 7 bases align to TRBD1. Germline assignment: CDR1 SGHRS and CDR2 YFSETQ. The ends lost 4 bases at V and 7 bases at J; junction bases unmatched: 7. The CDR3 runs 14 residues.

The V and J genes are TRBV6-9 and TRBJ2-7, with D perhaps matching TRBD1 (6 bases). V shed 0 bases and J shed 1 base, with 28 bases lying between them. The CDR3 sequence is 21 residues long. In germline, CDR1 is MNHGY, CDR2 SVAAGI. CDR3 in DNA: TGTGCCAGCAGTTATTCCTTTACAGAAGCCCCGGGACACCCAAAATCCTACGAGCAGTACTTC. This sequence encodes CASSYSFTEAPGHPKSYEQYF.

The CDR3 is CASSRRHGTDTQYF. CDR3 DNA sequence: TGTGCCAGCAGCCGGCGGCATGGCACAGATACGCAGTATTTT. This chain links TRBV4-2 with TRBJ2-3; D gene unclear. Trimming shortened V by 4 bases and J by 1 base, and 9 bases separated the two germline ends. This CDR3 is built from 14 residues. Per the germline V gene, CDR1 is LGHNA and CDR2 is YNFKEQ.

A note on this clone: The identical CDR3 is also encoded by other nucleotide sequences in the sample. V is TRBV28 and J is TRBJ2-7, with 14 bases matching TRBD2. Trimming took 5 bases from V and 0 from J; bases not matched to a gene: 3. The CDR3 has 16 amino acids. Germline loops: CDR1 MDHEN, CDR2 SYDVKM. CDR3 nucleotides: TGTGCCAGCAGTCCAGGGACTAGCGGGAGCTCCTACGAGCAGTACTTC. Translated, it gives CASSPGTSGSSYEQYF.

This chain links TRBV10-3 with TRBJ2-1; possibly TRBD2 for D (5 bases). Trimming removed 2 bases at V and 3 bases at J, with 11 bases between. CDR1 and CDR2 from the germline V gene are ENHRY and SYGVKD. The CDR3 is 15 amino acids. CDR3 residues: CAISEVGSGYNEQFF. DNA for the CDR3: TGTGCCATCAGTGAGGTGGGGAGCGGCTACAATGAGCAGTTCTTC.

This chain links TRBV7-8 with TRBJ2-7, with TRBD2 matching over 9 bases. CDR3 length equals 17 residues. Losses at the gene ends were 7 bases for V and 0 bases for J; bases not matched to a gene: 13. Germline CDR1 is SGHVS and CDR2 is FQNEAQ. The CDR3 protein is CASKTSGDIWSSYEQYF. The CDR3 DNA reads TGTGCCAGCAAGACTAGCGGAGACATTTGGAGCTCCTACGAGCAGTACTTC.

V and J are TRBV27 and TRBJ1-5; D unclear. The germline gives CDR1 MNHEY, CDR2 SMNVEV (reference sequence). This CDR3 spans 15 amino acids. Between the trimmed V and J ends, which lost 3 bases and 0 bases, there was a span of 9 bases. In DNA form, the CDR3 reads TGTGCCAGCAGTTTGTGGCGGAATAGCAATCAGCCCCAGCATTTT. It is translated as CASSLWRNSNQPQHF.

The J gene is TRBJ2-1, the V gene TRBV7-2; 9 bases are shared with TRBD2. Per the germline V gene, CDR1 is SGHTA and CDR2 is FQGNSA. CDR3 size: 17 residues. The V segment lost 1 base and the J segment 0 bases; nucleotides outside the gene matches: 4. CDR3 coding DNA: TGTGCCAGCAGCTTAGTACTAGCGGGCCTCTCCTACAATGAGCAGTTCTTC. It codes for CASSLVLAGLSYNEQFF.

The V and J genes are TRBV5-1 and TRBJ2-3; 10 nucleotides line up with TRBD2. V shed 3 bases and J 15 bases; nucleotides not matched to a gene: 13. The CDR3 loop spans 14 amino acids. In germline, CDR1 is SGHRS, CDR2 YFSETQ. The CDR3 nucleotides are TGCGCCAGCAGCTCGGACCCCCTAGCGGGAGATGAATATTTT. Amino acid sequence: CASSSDPLAGDEYF.

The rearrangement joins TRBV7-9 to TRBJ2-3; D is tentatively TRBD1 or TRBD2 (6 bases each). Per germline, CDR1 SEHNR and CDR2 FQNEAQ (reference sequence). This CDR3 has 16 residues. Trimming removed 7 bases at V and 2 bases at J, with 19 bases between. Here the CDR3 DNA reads TGTGCCAGCACCTTCAGCTCGGGGGCCTCCACAGATACGCAGTATTTT. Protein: CASTFSSGASTDTQYF.

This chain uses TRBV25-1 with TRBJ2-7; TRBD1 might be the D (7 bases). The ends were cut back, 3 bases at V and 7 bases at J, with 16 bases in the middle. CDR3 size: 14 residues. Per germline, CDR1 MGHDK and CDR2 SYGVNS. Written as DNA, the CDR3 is TGTGCCAGCAGTGACAGGGGGGCCCCCAGGGAGCAGTACTTC. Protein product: CASSDRGAPREQYF.

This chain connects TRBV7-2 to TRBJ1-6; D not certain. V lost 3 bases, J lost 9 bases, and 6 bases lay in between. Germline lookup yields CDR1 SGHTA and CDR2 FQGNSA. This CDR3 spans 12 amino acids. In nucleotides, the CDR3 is TGTGCCAGCAGCTTTTTTGGTTCACCCCTCCACTTT. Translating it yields CASSFFGSPLHF.

The DNA of the CDR3 is TGTGCCAGCTCACCAGTGACTAGCGGCACAGATACGCAGTATTTT. This sequence encodes CASSPVTSGTDTQYF. The chain carries TRBV18 and TRBJ2-3, with 8 bases matching TRBD2. The germline CDR1 and CDR2 sequences are KGHSH and LQKENI. The CDR3 extends over 15 amino acids. The V and J ends lost 2 bases and 1 base, in that order; junction bases with no gene match: 2.

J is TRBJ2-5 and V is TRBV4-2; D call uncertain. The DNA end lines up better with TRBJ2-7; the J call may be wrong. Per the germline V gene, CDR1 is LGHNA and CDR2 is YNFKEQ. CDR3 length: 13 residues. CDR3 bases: TGTGCCAGCAGCCAAGTAGTCCTCGTCGAGCAGTACTTC. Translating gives CASSQVVLVEQYF.

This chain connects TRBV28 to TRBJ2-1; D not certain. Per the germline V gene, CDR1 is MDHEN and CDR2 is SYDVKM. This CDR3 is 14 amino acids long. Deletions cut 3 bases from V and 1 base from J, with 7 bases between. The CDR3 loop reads CASSFPGSYNEQFF. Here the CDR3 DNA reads TGTGCCAGCAGTTTCCCCGGTTCCTACAATGAGCAGTTCTTC.

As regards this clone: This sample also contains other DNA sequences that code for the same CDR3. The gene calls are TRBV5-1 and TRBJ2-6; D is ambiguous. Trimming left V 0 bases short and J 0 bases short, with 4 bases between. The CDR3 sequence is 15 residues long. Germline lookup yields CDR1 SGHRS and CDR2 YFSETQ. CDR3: CASSLGRSGANVLTF. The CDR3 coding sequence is TGCGCCAGCAGCTTGGGACGCTCTGGGGCCAACGTCCTGACTTTC.

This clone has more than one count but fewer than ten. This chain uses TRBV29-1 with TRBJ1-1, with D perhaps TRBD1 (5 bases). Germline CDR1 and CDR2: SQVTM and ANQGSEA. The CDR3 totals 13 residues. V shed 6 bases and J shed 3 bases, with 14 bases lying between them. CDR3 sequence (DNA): TGCAGCGTCCCCGTGTGGGGCGACACTGAAGCTTTCTTT. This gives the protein CSVPVWGDTEAFF.

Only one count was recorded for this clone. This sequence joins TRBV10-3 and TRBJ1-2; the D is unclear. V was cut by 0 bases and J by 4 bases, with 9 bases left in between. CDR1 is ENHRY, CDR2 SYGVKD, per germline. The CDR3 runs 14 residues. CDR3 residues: CAISESPLSYGYTF. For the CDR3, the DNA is TGTGCCATCAGTGAGTCGCCCCTGTCCTATGGCTACACCTTC.

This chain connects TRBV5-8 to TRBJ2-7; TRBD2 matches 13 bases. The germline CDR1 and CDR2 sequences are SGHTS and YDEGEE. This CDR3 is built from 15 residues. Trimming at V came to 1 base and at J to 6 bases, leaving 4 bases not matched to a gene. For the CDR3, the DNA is TGTGCCAGCAGCTTGACTAGCGGGAGGGCCGGCGAGCAGTACTTC. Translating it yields CASSLTSGRAGEQYF.

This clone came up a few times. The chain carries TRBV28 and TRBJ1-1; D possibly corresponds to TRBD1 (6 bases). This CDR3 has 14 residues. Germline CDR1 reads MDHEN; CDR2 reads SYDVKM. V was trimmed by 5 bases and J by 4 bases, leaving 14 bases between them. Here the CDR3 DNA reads TGTGCCAGCAGTCTAGGACAGTCCTTCACTGAAGCTTTCTTT. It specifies CASSLGQSFTEAFF.

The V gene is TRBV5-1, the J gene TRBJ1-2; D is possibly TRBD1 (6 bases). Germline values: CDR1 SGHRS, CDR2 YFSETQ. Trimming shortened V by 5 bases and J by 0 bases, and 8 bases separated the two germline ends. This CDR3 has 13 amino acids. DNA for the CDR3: TGCGCCAGCAGGGACAGTACTAACTATGGCTACACCTTC. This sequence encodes CASRDSTNYGYTF.

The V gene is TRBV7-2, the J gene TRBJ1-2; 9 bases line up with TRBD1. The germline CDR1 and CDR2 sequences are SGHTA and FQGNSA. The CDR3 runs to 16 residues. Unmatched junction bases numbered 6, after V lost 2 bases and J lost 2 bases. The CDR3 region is CASSLSRTGENYGYTF. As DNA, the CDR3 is TGTGCCAGCAGCTTATCCCGGACAGGGGAGAACTATGGCTACACCTTC. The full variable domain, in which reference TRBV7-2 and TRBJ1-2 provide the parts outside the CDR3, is GAGVSQSPSNKVTEKGKDVELRCDPISGHTALYWYRQSLGQGLEFLIYFQGNSAPDKSGLPSDRFSAERTGGSVSTLTIQRTQQEDSAVYLCASSLSRTGENYGYTFGSGTRLTVV.

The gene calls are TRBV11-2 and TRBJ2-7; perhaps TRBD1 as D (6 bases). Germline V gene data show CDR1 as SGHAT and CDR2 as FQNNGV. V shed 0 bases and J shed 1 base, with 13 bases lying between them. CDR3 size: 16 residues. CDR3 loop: CASSLDLGGQSYEQYF. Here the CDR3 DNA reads TGTGCCAGCAGCTTAGATCTAGGGGGACAATCCTACGAGCAGTACTTC.

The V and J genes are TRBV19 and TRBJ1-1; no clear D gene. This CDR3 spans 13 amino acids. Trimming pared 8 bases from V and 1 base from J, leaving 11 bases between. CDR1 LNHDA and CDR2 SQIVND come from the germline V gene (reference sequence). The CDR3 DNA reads TGTGCCAGTTTTGGCAGAAAGAACACTGAAGCTTTCTTT. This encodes CASFGRKNTEAFF.

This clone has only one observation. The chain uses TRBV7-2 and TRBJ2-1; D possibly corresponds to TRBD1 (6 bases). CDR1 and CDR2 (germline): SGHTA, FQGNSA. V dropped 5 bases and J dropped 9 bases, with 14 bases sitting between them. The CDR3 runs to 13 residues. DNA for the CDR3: TGTGCCAGCAGCGTTAACAGGGCTGGTGAGCAGTTCTTC. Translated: CASSVNRAGEQFF. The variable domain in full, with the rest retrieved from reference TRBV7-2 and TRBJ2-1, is GAGVSQSPSNKVTEKGKDVELRCDPISGHTALYWYRQSLGQGLEFLIYFQGNSAPDKSGLPSDRFSAERTGGSVSTLTIQRTQQEDSAVYLCASSVNRAGEQFFGPGTRLTVL.